This note documents a single T cell receptor (beta chain) sequence. The data derive from a study of T-cell memory formation after mild COVID-19. TCRdb itself ran the 5' RACE reads through MiXCR, one entry per CDR3 protein. The table includes fewer than 650,000 distinct CDR3 sequences, about 20% detected once. V was cut by 1 base and J by 7 bases, with 11 bases left in between. The CDR3 has 15 residues. CDR1 and CDR2 from the germline V gene are MGHDK and SYGVNS. The TCR originated in an adult woman who had mild COVID-19 (a few samples of this study predate the infection). Cell type and time point are not known. This rearrangement joins TRBV25-1 to TRBJ1-6; D call uncertain. The sample taken for sequencing was PBMCs or a T cell subset sorted from them (not recorded which). CDR3: CASSESPGGNSPLHF. The CDR3 DNA follows: TGTGCCAGCAGTGAATCCCCGGGAGGCAATTCACCCCTCCACTTT.